Following are 21 T cell receptor beta chains from one sample sequenced in a study of T cell responses to AZD1222 COVID-19 vaccine. The repertoire was sequenced with immunoSEQ multiplex PCR; TCRdb's copy has only in-frame clones and lacks some. The sample lists 150,000 or so clones, about 92% occurring once. The sequenced sample was peripheral blood, obtained on day 0 of AZD1222 vaccination. These receptors all stem from an adult in good health.

Only one count was recorded for this clone. The J gene is TRBJ1-5, the V gene TRBV7-9; weak D call: TRBD1 (5 bases). Germline V gene sequence: CDR1 SEHNR, CDR2 FQNEAQ (reference sequence). The CDR3 is made up of 12 amino acids. Trimming took 1 base from V and 7 from J, leaving 5 bases between them. The CDR3 spells CASSLDRQPQHF. The CDR3 bases are TGTGCCAGCAGCTTAGACAGGCAGCCCCAGCATTTT.

The chain couples TRBV5-5 to TRBJ2-3; possible D gene TRBD1, 8 bases. The CDR3 extends over 15 amino acids. The germline V gene encodes CDR1 SGHKS and CDR2 YYEKEE (reference sequence). The V gene lost 4 bases and the J gene lost 3 bases, with 15 bases spanning the gap. In DNA, the CDR3 is TGTGCCAGCAGCCGGACAGGGAGGGGAACAGATACGCAGTATTTT. Residues: CASSRTGRGTDTQYF. The whole variable domain, filled in from reference TRBV5-5 and TRBJ2-3, reads DAGVTQSPTHLIKTRGQQVTLRCSPISGHKSVSWYQQVLGQGPQFIFQYYEKEERGRGNFPDRFSARQFPNYSSELNVNALLLGDSALYLCASSRTGRGTDTQYFGPGTRLTVL.

V usage is TRBV7-2 and J usage is TRBJ2-2; the D is unclear. V dropped 1 base and J dropped 6 bases, with 12 bases sitting between them. There are 15 residues in the CDR3. Germline CDR1 reads SGHTA; CDR2 reads FQGNSA. This chain's CDR3 is CASSLDFARPGELFF. In nucleotides, the CDR3 is TGTGCCAGCAGCTTAGATTTTGCTAGACCCGGGGAGCTGTTTTTT.

This rearrangement joins TRBV5-8 to TRBJ2-3, with D possibly TRBD1 on 6 matching bases. The V end was cut by 2 bases, the J end by 6 bases, with 22 bases between. Germline assignment: CDR1 SGHTS and CDR2 YDEGEE. This CDR3 is 17 amino acids long. The CDR3, as DNA: TGTGCCAGCAGCTTATTCTGGGCAGGGGATATTTCGGATACGCAGTATTTT. Translating gives CASSLFWAGDISDTQYF.

The chain recombines TRBV12-3 or TRBV12-4 with TRBJ1-2; D is unclear. This CDR3 comprises 13 residues. V was pared by 5 bases and J by 2 bases, with 9 bases between. This CDR3 reads CASSLTANYGYTF. CDR3 DNA sequence: TGTGCCAGCAGTCTAACAGCCAACTATGGCTACACCTTC.

The chain has TRBV6-5 and TRBJ1-2, with D possibly TRBD1 on 5 matching bases. Germline V CDR1 and CDR2: MNHEY, SVGAGI. The CDR3 has 16 amino acids. The V and J ends lost 0 bases and 4 bases respectively, with 15 bases between them. CDR3 sequence (DNA): TGTGCCAGCAGTTACTCCCCCGAGGGGTACGGCTATGGCTACACCTTC. Protein sequence: CASSYSPEGYGYGYTF.

The chain joins TRBV4-2 to TRBJ1-2; a possible D gene is TRBD1 (6 bases). CDR3 length: 15 amino acids. The germline V gene encodes CDR1 LGHNA and CDR2 YNFKEQ. The V end lost 0 bases, the J end lost 5 bases, and 13 bases lay between the germline ends. The CDR3 region is CASSQERGGRYGYTF. CDR3 DNA sequence: TGTGCCAGCAGCCAAGAAAGGGGGGGTCGGTATGGCTACACCTTC.

The rearrangement uses TRBV7-2 and TRBJ1-6; 7 bases are a match to TRBD1. Germline-derived CDR1 and CDR2 are SGHTA and FQGNSA. V lost 5 bases, J lost 7 bases, and 8 bases stayed unmatched. CDR3 size: 15 residues. For the CDR3, the DNA is TGTGCCAGCAGCCCTACCAGGGGGGAGAATTCACCCCTCCACTTT. It yields the protein CASSPTRGENSPLHF.

The chain links TRBV7-2 to TRBJ1-6; no clear D gene. Between the trimmed V and J ends, which lost 0 bases and 9 bases, there was a span of 15 bases. The length of the CDR3 is 16 residues. Germline CDR1 is SGHTA and CDR2 is FQGNSA. In DNA, the CDR3 is TGTGCCAGCAGCTTAGCAAGGATGCCCAATGGTTCACCCCTCCACTTT. Protein sequence: CASSLARMPNGSPLHF.

This chain connects TRBV2 to TRBJ2-1; 8 bases match TRBD2. Germline V gives CDR1 SNHLY, CDR2 FYNNEI. This CDR3 spans 15 amino acids. The V and J ends lost 5 bases and 4 bases, in that order; junction bases with no gene match: 7. The CDR3 bases are TGTGCCAGCAGTTACCGGGGGGGCGATTACAATGAGCAGTTCTTC. Residues: CASSYRGGDYNEQFF.

V and J are TRBV6-4 and TRBJ1-1, with D maybe TRBD1 (6 bases). Trimming took 2 bases from V and 10 from J, leaving 14 bases between them. There are 13 residues in the CDR3. In germline, CDR1 is MRHNA, CDR2 SNTAGT. The CDR3 sequence is CASSDEGGVRAFF. In nucleotides, the CDR3 is TGTGCCAGCAGTGACGAGGGGGGGGTTCGAGCTTTCTTT.

There are a few counts of this clone. The CDR3: CASSMTGSSYNSPLHF. CDR3 in DNA: TGTGCCAGCAGCATGACAGGGAGCTCCTATAATTCACCCCTCCACTTT. The chain recombines TRBV5-5 with TRBJ1-6; 7 positions agree with TRBD1. The CDR3 extends over 16 amino acids. With 4 bases clipped from V and 0 bases from J, the junction kept 4 bases outside the gene matches. The germline gives CDR1 SGHKS, CDR2 YYEKEE (reference sequence).

V gene TRBV2 combines with J gene TRBJ2-2; 10 positions agree with TRBD1. This CDR3 is 14 amino acids long. Germline CDR1 and CDR2: SNHLY and FYNNEI. Germline trimming cut 7 bases from V and 4 bases from J; bases unmatched to any gene: 3. The CDR3 region has the DNA TGTGCCAGCATTGGACAGGGGGGCACCGGGGAGCTGTTTTTT. Its protein product is CASIGQGGTGELFF.

As to this clone: The sample holds other DNA sequences that translate to the same CDR3. The chain is built from TRBV6-1 and TRBJ1-1; D unclear. The CDR3 spans 13 residues. Deletions cut 0 bases from V and 5 bases from J, with 7 bases between. The germline V gene has CDR1 MNHNS and CDR2 SASEGT. The CDR3 nucleotides are TGTGCCAGCAGTGAAGCGCGCGGGACTGAAGCTTTCTTT. Protein: CASSEARGTEAFF.

The V call is TRBV6-2 or TRBV6-3, the J call TRBJ1-2, with 7 bases identical to TRBD1. Germline V gene lookup returns CDR1 MNHEY and CDR2 SVGEGT. CDR3 length: 14 amino acids. V lost 6 bases to trimming and J lost 4 bases; unmatched junction nucleotides: 8. The CDR3 is CASSRLTGSYGYTF. The CDR3 bases are TGTGCCAGCAGCCGGCTGACAGGGAGCTATGGCTACACCTTC.

V is TRBV7-9 and J is TRBJ2-5; no definite D call. This CDR3 is 14 amino acids long. Trimming stripped 5 bases from V and 6 bases from J, with 16 bases between. CDR1 SEHNR and CDR2 FQNEAQ come from the germline V gene (reference sequence). The CDR3 DNA is TGTGCCAGCAGCCCCTTCGCGAGGACGCAGACCCAGTACTTC. Amino acid sequence: CASSPFARTQTQYF.

The rearrangement uses TRBV5-1 and TRBJ2-3; TRBD2 agrees at 10 bases. V lost 5 bases, J lost 3 bases, and 18 bases stayed unmatched. The germline V gene encodes CDR1 SGHRS and CDR2 YFSETQ. This CDR3 spans 19 amino acids. CDR3 residues: CASRSERGGLDLGTDTQYF. In nucleotides, the CDR3 is TGCGCCAGCAGATCGGAGCGGGGGGGCCTCGATTTGGGAACAGATACGCAGTATTTT.

This clone was recorded once. The chain employs TRBV12-5 and TRBJ2-1; 12 positions match TRBD2. V trimming: 7 bases; J trimming: 4 bases; junction bases outside the gene matches: 8. From germline, CDR1 is LGHNT and CDR2 FRNRAP. The CDR3 totals 16 residues. The CDR3 is CASASRTSGAYNEQFF. The DNA of the CDR3 is TGTGCTAGTGCCTCCCGGACTAGCGGGGCTTACAATGAGCAGTTCTTC. Combining the CDR3 with reference TRBV12-5 and TRBJ2-1 gives the whole variable domain DARVTQTPRHKVTEMGQEVTMRCQPILGHNTVFWYRQTMMQGLELLAYFRNRAPLDDSGMPKDRFSAEMPDATLATLKIQPSEPRDSAVYFCASASRTSGAYNEQFFGPGTRLTVL.

The chain carries TRBV19 and TRBJ2-5; tentative D call: TRBD2 (6 bases). Germline lookup yields CDR1 LNHDA and CDR2 SQIVND (reference sequence). CDR3 length equals 17 residues. Trimming shortened V by 8 bases and J by 5 bases, and 27 bases separated the two germline ends. The CDR3 DNA reads TGTGCCAGTTCAATATCGGGGGACGGGGTAATTAAGGAGACCCAGTACTTC. Amino acids: CASSISGDGVIKETQYF.

The chain combines TRBV18 with TRBJ2-1; 9 nucleotides match TRBD1. Germline CDR1 reads KGHSH; CDR2 reads LQKENI. The CDR3 consists of 14 residues. Trimming removed 2 bases from V and 9 bases from J; junction bases left unmatched: 5. The CDR3 nucleotides read TGTGCCAGCTCACCAATGGACAGGGGCCCTGAGCAGTTCTTC. Residues: CASSPMDRGPEQFF.

The chain carries TRBV5-6 and TRBJ2-2; 9 bases fit TRBD1. The ends lost 6 bases at V and 4 bases at J; junction bases unmatched: 7. The CDR3 spans 15 residues. Germline V gives CDR1 SGHDT, CDR2 YYEEEE. The CDR3 sequence is CASTRGTGPTGELFF. In DNA form, the CDR3 reads TGTGCCAGCACCCGGGGGACAGGGCCCACCGGGGAGCTGTTTTTT.